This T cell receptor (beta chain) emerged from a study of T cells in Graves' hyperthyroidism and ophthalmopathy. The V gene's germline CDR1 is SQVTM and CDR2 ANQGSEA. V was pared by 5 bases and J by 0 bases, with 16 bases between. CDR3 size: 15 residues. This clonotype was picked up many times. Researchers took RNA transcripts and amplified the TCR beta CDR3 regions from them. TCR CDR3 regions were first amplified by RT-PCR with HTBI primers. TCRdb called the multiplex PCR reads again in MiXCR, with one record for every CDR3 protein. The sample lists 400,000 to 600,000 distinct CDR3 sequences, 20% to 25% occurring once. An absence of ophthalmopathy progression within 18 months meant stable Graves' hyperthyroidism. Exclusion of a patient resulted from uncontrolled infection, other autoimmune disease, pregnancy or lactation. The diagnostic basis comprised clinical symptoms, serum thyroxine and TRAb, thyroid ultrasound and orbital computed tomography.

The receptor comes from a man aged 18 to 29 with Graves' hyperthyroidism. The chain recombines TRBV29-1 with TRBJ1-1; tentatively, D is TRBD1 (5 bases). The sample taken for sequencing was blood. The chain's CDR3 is CSVPLEGIMNTEAFF. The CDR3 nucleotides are TGCAGCGTTCCCCTGGAGGGGATCATGAACACTGAAGCTTTCTTT. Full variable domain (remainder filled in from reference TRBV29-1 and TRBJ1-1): SAVISQKPSRDICQRGTSLTIQCQVDSQVTMMFWYRQQPGQSLTLIATANQGSEATYESGFVIDKFPISRPNLTFSTLTVSNMSPEDSSIYLCSVPLEGIMNTEAFFGQGTRLTVV.